One TCR beta chain is described in this entry. Amplification from RNA transcripts yielded the TCR beta CDR3 regions. Second-round multiplex PCR came after a first-round RT-PCR that employed HTBI primers. TCRdb fed the multiplex PCR reads into MiXCR, producing one record per CDR3 protein. This table has 150,000 to 200,000 distinct CDR3 sequences, roughly 36% appearing once. Trimming shortened V by 7 bases and J by 1 base, and 13 bases separated the two germline ends. Germline V gene sequence: CDR1 MNHEY, CDR2 SVGEGT. CDR3 length equals 15 residues. The data were obtained in a study of Graves' ophthalmopathy and Graves' hyperthyroidism.

What was sequenced was peripheral blood. The receptor's source is a man younger than 40 with Graves' ophthalmopathy. V usage is TRBV6-2 or TRBV6-3 and J usage is TRBJ2-2; the D gene is possibly TRBD2 (5 bases). CDR3 nucleotide sequence: TGTGCCAGCAACTTGAGGGAAAGGAACACCGGGGAGCTGTTTTTT. Translated, it gives CASNLRERNTGELFF.